This T cell receptor (beta chain) originates from a study of response to subunit inactivated influenza vaccine. As to this clonotype: Its antigen is as yet unknown.

Trimming removed 2 bases from V and 1 base from J, with 9 bases in between. This CDR3 has 15 residues. Study-level results: Only a handful of new T cells, the authors suggested, are recruited with each seasonal influenza vaccination.

TCRdb independently ran MiXCR on the RT-PCR reads; one entry per CDR3 protein. Of about 500,000 distinct CDR3 sequences listed, 16% are singletons. The sequencing used CD4+ T cells sorted from PBMCs, collected less than 25 months after vaccination. The chain joins TRBV12-3 or TRBV12-4 to TRBJ1-5; D possibly corresponds to TRBD1 (5 bases). This receptor was obtained from a man aged 50-75 years who received an inactivated influenza vaccine. CDR3 bases: TGTGCCAGCAGTTTACTTTCAGGGAGCAATCAGCCCCAGCATTTT. Protein product: CASSLLSGSNQPQHF.